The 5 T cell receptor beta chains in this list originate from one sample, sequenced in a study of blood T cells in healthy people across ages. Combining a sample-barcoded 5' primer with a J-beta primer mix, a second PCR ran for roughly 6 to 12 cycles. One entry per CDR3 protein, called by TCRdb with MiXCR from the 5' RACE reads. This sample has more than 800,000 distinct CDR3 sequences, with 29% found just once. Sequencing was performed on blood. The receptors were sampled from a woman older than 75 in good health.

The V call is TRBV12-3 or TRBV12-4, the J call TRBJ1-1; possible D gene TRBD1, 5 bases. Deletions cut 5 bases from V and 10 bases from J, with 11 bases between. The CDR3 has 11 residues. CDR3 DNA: TGTGCCAGCAGTAAGTGGGGACGAGCTTTCTTT. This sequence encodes CASSKWGRAFF.

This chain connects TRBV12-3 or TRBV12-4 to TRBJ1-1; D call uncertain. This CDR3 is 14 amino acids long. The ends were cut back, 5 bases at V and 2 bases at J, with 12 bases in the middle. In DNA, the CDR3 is TGTGCCAGCAGTGCCTCTAGGCCCAACACTGAAGCTTTCTTT. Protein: CASSASRPNTEAFF.

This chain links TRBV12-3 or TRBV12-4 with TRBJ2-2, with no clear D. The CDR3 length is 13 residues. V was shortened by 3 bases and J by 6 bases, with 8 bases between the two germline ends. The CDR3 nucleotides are TGTGCCAGCAGTTTTCACCCGCCCGGGGAGCTGTTTTTT. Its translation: CASSFHPPGELFF.

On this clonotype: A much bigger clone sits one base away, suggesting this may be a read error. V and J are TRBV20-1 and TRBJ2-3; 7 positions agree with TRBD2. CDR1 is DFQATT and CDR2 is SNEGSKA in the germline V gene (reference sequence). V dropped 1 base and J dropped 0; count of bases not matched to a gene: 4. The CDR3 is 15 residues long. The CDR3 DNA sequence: TGCAGTGCTAGAGGAGCGGGGCCTAGCACAGATACGCAGTATTTT. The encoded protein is CSARGAGPSTDTQYF.

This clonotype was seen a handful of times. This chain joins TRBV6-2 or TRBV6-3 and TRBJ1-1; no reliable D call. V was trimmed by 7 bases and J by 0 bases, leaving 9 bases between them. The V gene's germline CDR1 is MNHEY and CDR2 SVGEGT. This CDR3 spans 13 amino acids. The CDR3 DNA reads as TGTGCCAGCAAGGAGGTATTGAACACTGAAGCTTTCTTT. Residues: CASKEVLNTEAFF.